This T cell receptor (beta chain) derives from a study of T cell responses to AZD1222 COVID-19 vaccine. Study findings and constraints: Nearly half of spike-specific TCRs reportedly go after variant regions that carry no mutations. Donors skewed white British and female; clonal diversity was possibly underestimated.

The sample holds one count of this clone. What it binds is not known. Produced via immunoSEQ multiplex PCR; TCRdb's table is partial and in-frame only. The profile shows under 150,000 clones, roughly 90% of them singletons. This clonotype was sampled from an adult who received the AZD1222 COVID-19 vaccine. Source: peripheral blood, taken 28 days after the second AZD1222 dose.

The CDR3 loop is CASSRAGGVYEQYF. The CDR3 coding sequence is TGTGCCAGCAGTCGGGCGGGAGGAGTTTACGAGCAGTACTTC. The chain is built from TRBV25-1 and TRBJ2-7; 8 bases align to TRBD2. Germline values: CDR1 MGHDK, CDR2 SYGVNS. V lost 5 bases and J lost 4; bases outside the gene matches: 7. The CDR3 spans 14 residues.